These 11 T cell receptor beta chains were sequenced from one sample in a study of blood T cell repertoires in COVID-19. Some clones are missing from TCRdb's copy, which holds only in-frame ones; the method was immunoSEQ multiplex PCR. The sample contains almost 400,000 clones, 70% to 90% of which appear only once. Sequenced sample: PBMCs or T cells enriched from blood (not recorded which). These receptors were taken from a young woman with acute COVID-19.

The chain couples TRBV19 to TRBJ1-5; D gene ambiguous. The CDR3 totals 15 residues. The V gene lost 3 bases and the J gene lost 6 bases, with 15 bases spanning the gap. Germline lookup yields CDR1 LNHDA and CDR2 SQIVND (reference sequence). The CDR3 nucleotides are TGTGCCAGTAGTATGTGGGAAAGAGGAGGTCAGCCCCAGCATTTT. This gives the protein CASSMWERGGQPQHF.

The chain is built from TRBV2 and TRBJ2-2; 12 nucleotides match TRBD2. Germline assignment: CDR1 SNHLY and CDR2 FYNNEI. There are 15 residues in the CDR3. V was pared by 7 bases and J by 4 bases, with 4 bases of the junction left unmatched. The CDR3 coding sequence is TGTGCCAGCACGACTAGCGGGGGCCCCACCGGGGAGCTGTTTTTT. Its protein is CASTTSGGPTGELFF.

The CDR3 DNA sequence: TGTGCCAGCAGCCAAGGGGAGGCGGGGGGCGGATACGAGCAGTACTTC. This gives the protein CASSQGEAGGGYEQYF. This rearrangement joins TRBV4-2 to TRBJ2-7; 8 positions match TRBD2. The CDR3 runs 16 residues. V was pared by 1 base and J by 4 bases, with 9 bases of the junction left unmatched. CDR1 and CDR2 (germline): LGHNA, YNFKEQ.

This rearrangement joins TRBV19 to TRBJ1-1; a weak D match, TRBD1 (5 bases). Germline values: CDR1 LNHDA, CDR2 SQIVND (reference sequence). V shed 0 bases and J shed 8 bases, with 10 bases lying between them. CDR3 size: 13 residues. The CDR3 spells CASSIDGASEAFF. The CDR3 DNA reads TGTGCCAGTAGTATAGATGGGGCAAGCGAAGCTTTCTTT.

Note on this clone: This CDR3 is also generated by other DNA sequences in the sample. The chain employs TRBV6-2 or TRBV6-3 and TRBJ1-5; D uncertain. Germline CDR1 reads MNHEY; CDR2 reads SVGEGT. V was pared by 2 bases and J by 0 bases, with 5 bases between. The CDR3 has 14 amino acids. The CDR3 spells CASSYGGSNQPQHF. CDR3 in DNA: TGTGCCAGCAGTTACGGCGGTAGCAATCAGCCCCAGCATTTT.

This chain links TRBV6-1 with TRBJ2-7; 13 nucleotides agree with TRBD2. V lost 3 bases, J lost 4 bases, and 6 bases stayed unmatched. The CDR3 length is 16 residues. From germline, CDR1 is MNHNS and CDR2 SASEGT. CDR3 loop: CASSDRGTSGEYEQYF. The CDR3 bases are TGTGCCAGCAGTGACCGTGGGACTAGCGGGGAGTACGAGCAGTACTTC.

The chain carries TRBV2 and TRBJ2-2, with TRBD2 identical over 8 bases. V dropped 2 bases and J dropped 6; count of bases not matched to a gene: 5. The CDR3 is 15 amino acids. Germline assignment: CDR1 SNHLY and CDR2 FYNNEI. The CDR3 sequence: CASSEPGGRAGELFF. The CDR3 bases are TGTGCCAGCAGTGAACCGGGGGGGCGCGCCGGGGAGCTGTTTTTT. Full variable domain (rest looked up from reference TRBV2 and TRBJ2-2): EPEVTQTPSHQVTQMGQEVILRCVPISNHLYFYWYRQILGQKVEFLVSFYNNEISEKSEIFDDQFSVERPDGSNFTLKIRSTKLEDSAMYFCASSEPGGRAGELFFGEGSRLTVL.

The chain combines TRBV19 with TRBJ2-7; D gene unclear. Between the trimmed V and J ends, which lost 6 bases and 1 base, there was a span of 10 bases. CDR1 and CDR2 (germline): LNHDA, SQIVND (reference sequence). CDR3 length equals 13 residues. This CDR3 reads CASSRVSSYEQYF. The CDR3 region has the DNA TGTGCCAGTAGCCGCGTAAGTTCCTACGAGCAGTACTTC.

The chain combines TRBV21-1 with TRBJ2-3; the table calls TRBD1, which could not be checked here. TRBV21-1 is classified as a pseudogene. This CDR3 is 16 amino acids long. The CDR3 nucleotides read TGTGCCAGCATCGAGGACAGGGCCGGGGGCACAGATACGCAGTATTTT. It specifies CASIEDRAGGTDTQYF.

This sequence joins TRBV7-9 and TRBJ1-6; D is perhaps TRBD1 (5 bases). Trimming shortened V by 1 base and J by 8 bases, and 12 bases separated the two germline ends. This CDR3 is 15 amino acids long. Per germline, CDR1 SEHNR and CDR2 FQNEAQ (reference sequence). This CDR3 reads CASSLGPGMDSPLHF. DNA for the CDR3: TGTGCCAGCAGCTTAGGGCCAGGGATGGATTCACCCCTCCACTTT.

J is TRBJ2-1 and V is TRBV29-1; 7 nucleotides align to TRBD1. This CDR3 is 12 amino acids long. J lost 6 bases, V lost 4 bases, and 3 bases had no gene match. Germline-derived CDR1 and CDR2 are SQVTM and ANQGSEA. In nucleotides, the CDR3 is TGCAGCGTTGGACAGGGTTTCAATGAGCAGTTCTTC. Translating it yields CSVGQGFNEQFF.